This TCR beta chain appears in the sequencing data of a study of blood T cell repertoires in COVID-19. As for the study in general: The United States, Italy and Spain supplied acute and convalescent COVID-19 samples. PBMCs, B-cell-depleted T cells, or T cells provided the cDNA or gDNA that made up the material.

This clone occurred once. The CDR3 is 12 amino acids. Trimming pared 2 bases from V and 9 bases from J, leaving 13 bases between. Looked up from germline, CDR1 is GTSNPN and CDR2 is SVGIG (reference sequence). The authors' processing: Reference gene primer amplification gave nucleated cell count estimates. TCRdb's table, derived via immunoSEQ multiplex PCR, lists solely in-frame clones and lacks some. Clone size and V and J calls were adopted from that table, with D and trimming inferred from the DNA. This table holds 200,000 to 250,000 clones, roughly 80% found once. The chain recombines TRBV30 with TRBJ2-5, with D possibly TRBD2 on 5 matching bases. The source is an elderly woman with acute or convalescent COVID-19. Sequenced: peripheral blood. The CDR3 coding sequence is TGTGCCTGGAGTTACGTCCTGGAGGCCCAGTACTTC. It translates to CAWSYVLEAQYF.